This passage covers 9 T cell receptor beta chains from one sample sequenced in a study of blood T cell repertoires in COVID-19. The protocol was immunoSEQ multiplex PCR, while the TCRdb copy is restricted to in-frame clones and leaves out a portion. The repertoire holds 150,000 to 200,000 clones, with approximately 80% as singletons. Sequenced input: PBMCs or T cells enriched from blood (not recorded which). The receptors were sampled from a man between 60 and 75 years old who had been exposed to COVID-19.

The gene calls are TRBV7-3 and TRBJ2-3; the D gene is possibly TRBD2 (6 bases). The CDR3 is made up of 13 amino acids. Germline V gene lookup returns CDR1 SGHTA and CDR2 FQGTGA. Trimming removed 4 bases from V and 4 bases from J, with 9 bases in between. CDR3 coding DNA: TGTGCCAGCAGCTCGCCGGGGGCAGATACGCAGTATTTT. It codes for CASSSPGADTQYF.

The chain recombines TRBV9 with TRBJ2-3; 8 bases match TRBD2. The CDR3 is 16 amino acids. Germline-derived CDR1 and CDR2 are SGDLS and YYNGEE. With V trimmed by 3 bases and J by 3 bases, 9 bases remained unmatched. For the CDR3, the DNA is TGTGCCAGCAGCGCCGGCGGGGGGCGAGGGACAGATACGCAGTATTTT. Its protein product is CASSAGGGRGTDTQYF.

This chain links TRBV10-3 with TRBJ2-1; 12 bases agree with TRBD2. V dropped 4 bases and J dropped 0; count of bases not matched to a gene: 4. Germline V gene sequence: CDR1 ENHRY, CDR2 SYGVKD. The CDR3 totals 17 residues. CDR3 sequence (DNA): TGTGCCATCAGTGGGGCGACTAGCGGGAGCTCCTACAATGAGCAGTTCTTC. Its translation is CAISGATSGSSYNEQFF.

The chain is built from TRBV18 and TRBJ2-1; 7 nucleotides match TRBD2. This CDR3 is 15 amino acids long. The V segment lost 3 bases and the J segment 6 bases; nucleotides outside the gene matches: 8. CDR1 and CDR2 from the germline V gene are KGHSH and LQKENI. The CDR3 coding sequence is TGTGCCAGCTCACCCCCGTCGGGAGGTCCCAATGAGCAGTTCTTC. Translated: CASSPPSGGPNEQFF. Supplemented by reference TRBV18 and TRBJ2-1, the full variable domain reads NAGVMQNPRHLVRRRGQEARLRCSPMKGHSHVYWYRQLPEEGLKFMVYLQKENIIDESGMPKERFSAEFPKEGPSILRIQQVVRGDSAAYFCASSPPSGGPNEQFFGPGTRLTVL.

The rearrangement joins TRBV29-1 to TRBJ1-1, with a weak D call TRBD1 (6 bases). Trimming pared 2 bases from V and 7 bases from J, leaving 17 bases between. Per the germline V gene, CDR1 is SQVTM and CDR2 is ANQGSEA. The CDR3 length is 14 residues. CDR3 sequence (DNA): TGCAGCGTTGAAACGGGGACATGGAGAATTGAAGCTTTCTTT. Translating gives CSVETGTWRIEAFF.

This chain's CDR3 is CASRGTSGKFSYNEQFF. CDR3 nucleotide sequence: TGTGCCAGTAGAGGGACTAGCGGGAAATTTTCCTACAATGAGCAGTTCTTC. This chain links TRBV19 with TRBJ2-1; TRBD2 aligns across 13 bases. Germline V gives CDR1 LNHDA, CDR2 SQIVND (reference sequence). With V trimmed by 6 bases and J by 1 base, 6 bases remained unmatched. The CDR3 covers 17 residues. Drawing the rest from reference TRBV19 and TRBJ2-1, the complete variable domain is DGGITQSPKYLFRKEGQNVTLSCEQNLNHDAMYWYRQDPGQGLRLIYYSQIVNDFQKGDIAEGYSVSREKKESFPLTVTSAQKNPTAFYLCASRGTSGKFSYNEQFFGPGTRLTVL.

The DNA for the CDR3 is TGTGCCATCAGGAGGGGGGACAGCGAAGCTTTCTTT. It codes for CAIRRGDSEAFF. The genes are TRBV10-3 and TRBJ1-1, with 7 nucleotides matching TRBD1. The CDR3 has 12 residues. From germline, CDR1 is ENHRY and CDR2 SYGVKD. V lost 6 bases, J lost 8 bases, and 6 bases stayed unmatched.

This chain connects TRBV30 to TRBJ1-1; 7 bases fit TRBD1. Trimming removed 3 bases from V and 1 base from J; junction bases left unmatched: 5. The germline gives CDR1 GTSNPN, CDR2 SVGIG (reference sequence). The CDR3 extends over 14 amino acids. CDR3 in DNA: TGTGCCTGGAGAAAGACAGGGAGGAACACTGAAGCTTTCTTT. Its translation is CAWRKTGRNTEAFF. Full variable domain (outside the CDR3, taken from reference TRBV30 and TRBJ1-1): SQTIHQWPATLVQPVGSPLSLECTVEGTSNPNLYWYRQAAGRGLQLLFYSVGIGQISSEVPQNLSASRPQDRQFILSSKKLLLSDSGFYLCAWRKTGRNTEAFFGQGTRLTVV.

The rearrangement links TRBV6-5 to TRBJ2-2; 7 bases map to TRBD1. The trim removed 6 bases at V and 6 bases at J, leaving 10 bases unmatched. There are 15 residues in the CDR3. CDR1 is MNHEY, CDR2 SVGAGI, per germline. The CDR3 loop is CASRALQGRAGELFF. The CDR3 nucleotides read TGTGCCAGCAGGGCACTACAGGGGAGAGCCGGGGAGCTGTTTTTT.